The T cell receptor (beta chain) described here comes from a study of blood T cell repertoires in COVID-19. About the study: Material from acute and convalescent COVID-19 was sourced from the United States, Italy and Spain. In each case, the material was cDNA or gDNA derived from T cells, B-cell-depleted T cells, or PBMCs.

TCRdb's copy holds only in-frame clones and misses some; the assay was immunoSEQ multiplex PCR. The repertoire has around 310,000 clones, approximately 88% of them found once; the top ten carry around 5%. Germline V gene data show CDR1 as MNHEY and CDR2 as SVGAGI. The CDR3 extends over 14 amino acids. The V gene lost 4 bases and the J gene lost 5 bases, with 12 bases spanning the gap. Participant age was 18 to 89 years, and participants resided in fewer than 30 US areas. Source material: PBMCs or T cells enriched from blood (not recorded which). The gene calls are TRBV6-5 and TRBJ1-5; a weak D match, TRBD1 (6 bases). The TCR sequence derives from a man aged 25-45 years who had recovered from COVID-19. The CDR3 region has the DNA TGTGCCAGCAGTTCACAGGGAATCGATCAGCCCCAGCATTTT. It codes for CASSSQGIDQPQHF.